Presented here are 17 T cell receptor beta chains from one specimen sequenced in a study of blood T cell repertoires in COVID-19. Profiled with immunoSEQ multiplex PCR; TCRdb holds only in-frame clones, not every one. The table has some 150,000 clones, around 87% seen once. Sequences were obtained from peripheral blood. These receptor sequences come from a woman in her 40s with acute or convalescent COVID-19.

J is TRBJ1-5 and V is TRBV30; no definite D call. The germline V gene has CDR1 GTSNPN and CDR2 SVGIG (reference sequence). V lost 1 base and J 2 bases, leaving 15 bases between the germline ends. The length of the CDR3 is 16 residues. In DNA form, the CDR3 reads TGTGCCTGGAGTGGGAATGGAGCTTTGGGCAATCAGCCCCAGCATTTT. Its protein is CAWSGNGALGNQPQHF.

The chain's CDR3 is CASSQDSQGSSPLHF. The CDR3 bases are TGTGCCAGCAGCCAAGACTCCCAGGGGAGTTCACCCCTCCACTTT. V usage is TRBV3-1 (or the pseudogene TRBV3-2) and J usage is TRBJ1-6; D perhaps matches TRBD1 (6 bases). Germline-derived CDR1 and CDR2 are LGHDT and YNNKEL (reference sequence). Trimming removed 0 bases at V and 9 bases at J, with 12 bases between. CDR3 length: 15 amino acids.

The chain carries TRBV19 and TRBJ2-2, with 8 bases fitting TRBD2. V shed 1 base, J shed 4 bases, and the junction held 5 bases outside the gene matches. The CDR3 is 16 residues long. The germline V gene encodes CDR1 LNHDA and CDR2 SQIVND (reference sequence). CDR3: CASSIGGAGVTGELFF. The DNA of the CDR3 is TGTGCCAGTAGTATAGGAGGAGCGGGAGTCACCGGGGAGCTGTTTTTT.

The V call is TRBV10-3, the J call TRBJ1-5; D uncertain. The CDR3 runs to 14 residues. Germline CDR1 and CDR2: ENHRY and SYGVKD. With 2 bases removed from V and 4 bases from J, the gap between germline ends came to 9 bases. The CDR3 sequence: CAISEITTNQPQHF. For the CDR3, the DNA is TGTGCCATCAGTGAGATCACCACAAATCAGCCCCAGCATTTT.

The V and J genes are TRBV7-3 and TRBJ2-2, with a weak D call TRBD2 (6 bases). The CDR3 is 17 amino acids. The germline CDR1 and CDR2 sequences are SGHTA and FQGTGA. Between the trimmed V and J ends, which lost 5 bases and 0 bases, there was a span of 16 bases. The chain's CDR3 is CASSPYSTRANTGELFF. The CDR3 DNA reads TGTGCCAGCAGCCCATACTCGACTAGGGCGAACACCGGGGAGCTGTTTTTT.

DNA for the CDR3: TGTGCCAGCTCAAAGGGACAGGGGCCGTCTGCTAACTATGGCTACACCTTC. It translates to CASSKGQGPSANYGYTF. J is TRBJ1-2 and V is TRBV18; 10 bases are a match to TRBD1. This CDR3 has 17 residues. The V segment lost 5 bases and the J segment 0 bases; nucleotides outside the gene matches: 9. From germline, CDR1 is KGHSH and CDR2 LQKENI. Based on the CDR3 plus reference TRBV18 and TRBJ1-2, the full variable domain is NAGVMQNPRHLVRRRGQEARLRCSPMKGHSHVYWYRQLPEEGLKFMVYLQKENIIDESGMPKERFSAEFPKEGPSILRIQQVVRGDSAAYFCASSKGQGPSANYGYTFGSGTRLTVV.

The chain uses TRBV5-8 and TRBJ2-7; 9 bases align to TRBD1. The CDR3 is made up of 14 amino acids. Unmatched junction bases numbered 3, after V lost 5 bases and J lost 0 bases. Germline CDR1 is SGHTS and CDR2 is YDEGEE. In nucleotides, the CDR3 is TGTGCCAGCAGACCACAGGGGGCCTCCTACGAGCAGTACTTC. It translates to CASRPQGASYEQYF. The whole variable domain, filled in from reference TRBV5-8 and TRBJ2-7, reads EAGVTQSPTHLIKTRGQQATLRCSPISGHTSVYWYQQALGLGLQFLLWYDEGEERNRGNFPPRFSGRQFPNYSSELNVNALELEDSALYLCASRPQGASYEQYFGPGTRLTVT.

The V and J genes are TRBV4-1 and TRBJ1-5; D uncertain. V gave up 6 bases and J gave up 7 bases, with 19 bases separating them. CDR1 MGHRA and CDR2 YSYEKL come from the germline V gene. This CDR3 has 15 amino acids. The CDR3 region is CASRHILGKNQPQHF. CDR3 nucleotides: TGCGCCAGCAGACACATCCTAGGAAAGAACCAGCCCCAGCATTTT.

The chain combines TRBV9 with TRBJ2-1; D may be TRBD2 (6 bases). Germline V gives CDR1 SGDLS, CDR2 YYNGEE. The CDR3 extends over 13 amino acids. Trimming pared 3 bases from V and 11 bases from J, leaving 15 bases between. The CDR3 loop reads CASSAVPEGQQFF. DNA for the CDR3: TGTGCCAGCAGCGCCGTACCGGAGGGCCAGCAGTTCTTC.

The rearrangement uses TRBV7-2 and TRBJ2-1; possible D gene TRBD1, 5 bases. In germline, CDR1 is SGHTA, CDR2 FQGNSA. This CDR3 comprises 14 residues. The V end lost 5 bases, the J end lost 6 bases, and 14 bases lay between the germline ends. The CDR3 spells CASSLIRVINEQFF. The CDR3, as DNA: TGTGCCAGCAGCCTAATCAGGGTAATCAATGAGCAGTTCTTC.

This clone was seen once. The chain uses TRBV5-6 and TRBJ2-1, with D perhaps matching TRBD2 (6 bases). V lost 0 bases to trimming and J lost 4 bases, with 11 bases between them. Germline assignment: CDR1 SGHDT and CDR2 YYEEEE. The CDR3 is 15 amino acids. The CDR3 spells CASSLAGTFYNEQFF. Written as DNA, the CDR3 is TGTGCCAGCAGCTTGGCGGGGACTTTTTACAATGAGCAGTTCTTC. Full variable domain (missing parts from reference TRBV5-6 and TRBJ2-1): DAGVTQSPTHLIKTRGQQVTLRCSPKSGHDTVSWYQQALGQGPQFIFQYYEEEERQRGNFPDRFSGHQFPNYSSELNVNALLLGDSALYLCASSLAGTFYNEQFFGPGTRLTVL.

The rearrangement joins TRBV11-2 to TRBJ2-1; 9 bases align to TRBD2. CDR3 length: 13 amino acids. The germline V gene has CDR1 SGHAT and CDR2 FQNNGV. The ends lost 5 bases at V and 9 bases at J; junction bases unmatched: 5. CDR3 sequence (DNA): TGTGCCAGCAGCCCGGGACTAGCCGCTGAGCAGTTCTTC. It is translated as CASSPGLAAEQFF.

The genes are TRBV7-2 and TRBJ2-2; 8 positions agree with TRBD2. This CDR3 has 16 amino acids. V gave up 1 base and J gave up 7 bases; unmatched junction bases: 8. The germline V gene has CDR1 SGHTA and CDR2 FQGNSA. The CDR3 DNA reads as TGTGCCAGCAGCTTAGAAGCCCAGCGGGGGTACGGGGAGCTGTTTTTT. This translates into CASSLEAQRGYGELFF.

This clone was seen only once. This chain links TRBV5-1 with TRBJ2-3, with D possibly matching TRBD1 (5 bases). There are 14 residues in the CDR3. The V gene lost 6 bases and the J gene lost 1 base, with 12 bases spanning the gap. CDR1 and CDR2 (germline): SGHRS, YFSETQ. In nucleotides, the CDR3 is TGCGCCAGCACCTGGGGCGCCGGCACAGATACGCAGTATTTT. This encodes CASTWGAGTDTQYF.

The genes are TRBV6-4 and TRBJ2-3; 11 nucleotides match TRBD2. V shed 4 bases and J 4 bases; nucleotides not matched to a gene: 1. CDR3 size: 14 residues. Germline V gene lookup returns CDR1 MRHNA and CDR2 SNTAGT. The CDR3 sequence: CASSVAGGPDTQYF. The CDR3 DNA is TGTGCCAGCAGTGTAGCGGGAGGGCCAGATACGCAGTATTTT.

The chain carries TRBV21-1 and TRBJ1-2; whether TRBD1, the table's D call, matches the DNA was not checked. TRBV21-1 is tagged as a pseudogene. The CDR3 is 13 residues long. CDR3 sequence: CAGPGQGGYGYTF. In DNA form, the CDR3 reads TGTGCCGGGCCAGGACAGGGTGGCTATGGCTACACCTTC.

This clone came up once. This chain connects TRBV15 to TRBJ1-2, with TRBD1 matching over 7 bases. This CDR3 spans 14 amino acids. V lost 1 base, J lost 7 bases, and 6 bases stayed unmatched. Germline CDR1 and CDR2: LNHNV and YYDKDF (reference sequence). The CDR3 DNA reads as TGTGCCACCAGCAGAGGAGGGACAGCTTCTGGCTACACCTTC. Amino acid sequence: CATSRGGTASGYTF. Using reference TRBV15 and TRBJ1-2 for the parts outside the CDR3, the full variable domain is DAMVIQNPRYQVTQFGKPVTLSCSQTLNHNVMYWYQQKSSQAPKLLFHYYDKDFNNEADTPDNFQSRRPNTSFCFLDIRSPGLGDTAMYLCATSRGGTASGYTFGSGTRLTVV.